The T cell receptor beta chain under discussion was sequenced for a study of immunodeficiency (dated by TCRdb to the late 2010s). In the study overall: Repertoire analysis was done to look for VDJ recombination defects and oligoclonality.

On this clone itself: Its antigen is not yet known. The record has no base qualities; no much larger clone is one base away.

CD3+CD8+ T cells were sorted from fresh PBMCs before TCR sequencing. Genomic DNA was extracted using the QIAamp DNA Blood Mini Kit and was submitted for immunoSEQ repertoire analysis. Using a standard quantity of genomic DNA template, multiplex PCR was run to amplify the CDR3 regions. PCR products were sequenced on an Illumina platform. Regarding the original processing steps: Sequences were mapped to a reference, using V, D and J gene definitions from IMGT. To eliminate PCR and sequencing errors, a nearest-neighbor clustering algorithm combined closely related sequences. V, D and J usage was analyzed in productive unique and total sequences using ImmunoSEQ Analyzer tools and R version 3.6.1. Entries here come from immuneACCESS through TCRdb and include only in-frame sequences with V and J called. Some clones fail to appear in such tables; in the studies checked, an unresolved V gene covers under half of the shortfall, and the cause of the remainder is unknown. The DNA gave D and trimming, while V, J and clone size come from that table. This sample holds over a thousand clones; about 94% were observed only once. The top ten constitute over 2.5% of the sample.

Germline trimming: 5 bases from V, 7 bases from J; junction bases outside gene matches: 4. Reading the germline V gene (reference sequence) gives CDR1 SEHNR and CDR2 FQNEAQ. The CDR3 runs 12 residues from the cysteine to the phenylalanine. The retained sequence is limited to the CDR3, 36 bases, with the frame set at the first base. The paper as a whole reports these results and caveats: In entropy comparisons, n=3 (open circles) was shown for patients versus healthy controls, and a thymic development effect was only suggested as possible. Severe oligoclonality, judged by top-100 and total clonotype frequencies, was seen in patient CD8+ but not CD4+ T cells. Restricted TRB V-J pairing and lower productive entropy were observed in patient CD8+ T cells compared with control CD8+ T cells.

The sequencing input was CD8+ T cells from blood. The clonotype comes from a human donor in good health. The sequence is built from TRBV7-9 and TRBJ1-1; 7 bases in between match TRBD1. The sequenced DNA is TGTGCCAGCAGCCGAGGGGGCATTGAAGCTTTCTTT. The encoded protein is CASSRGGIEAFF.